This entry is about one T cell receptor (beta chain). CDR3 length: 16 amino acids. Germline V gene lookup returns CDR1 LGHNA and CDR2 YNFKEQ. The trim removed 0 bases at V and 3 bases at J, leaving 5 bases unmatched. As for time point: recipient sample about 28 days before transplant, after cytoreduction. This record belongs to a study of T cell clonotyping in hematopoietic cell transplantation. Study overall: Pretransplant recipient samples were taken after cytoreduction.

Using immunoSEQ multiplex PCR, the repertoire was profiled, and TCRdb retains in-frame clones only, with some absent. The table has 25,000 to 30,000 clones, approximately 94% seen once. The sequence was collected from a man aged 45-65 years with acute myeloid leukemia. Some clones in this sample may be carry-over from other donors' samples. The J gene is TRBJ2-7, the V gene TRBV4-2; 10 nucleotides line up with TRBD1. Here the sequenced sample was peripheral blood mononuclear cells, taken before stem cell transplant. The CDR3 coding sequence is TGTGCCAGCAGCCAAGATCTTGGGGACAGGGGCTACGAGCAGTACTTC. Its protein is CASSQDLGDRGYEQYF.